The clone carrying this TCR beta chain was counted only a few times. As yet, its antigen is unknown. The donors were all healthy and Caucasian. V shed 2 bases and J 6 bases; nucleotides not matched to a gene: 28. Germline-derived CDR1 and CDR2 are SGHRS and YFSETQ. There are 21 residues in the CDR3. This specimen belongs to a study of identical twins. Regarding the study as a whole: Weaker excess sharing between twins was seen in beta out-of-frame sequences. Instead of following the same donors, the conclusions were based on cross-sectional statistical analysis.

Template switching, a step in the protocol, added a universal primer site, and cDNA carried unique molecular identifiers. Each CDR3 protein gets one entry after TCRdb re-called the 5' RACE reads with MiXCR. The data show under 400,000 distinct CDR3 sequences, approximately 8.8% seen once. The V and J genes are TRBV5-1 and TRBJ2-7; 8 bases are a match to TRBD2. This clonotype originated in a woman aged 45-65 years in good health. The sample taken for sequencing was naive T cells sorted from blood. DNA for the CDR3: TGCGCCAGCAGCTTAGGAAGGGGAGTATCGGCAGCGGGAGTACGCGTTTCCGAGCAGTACTTC. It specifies CASSLGRGVSAAGVRVSEQYF.